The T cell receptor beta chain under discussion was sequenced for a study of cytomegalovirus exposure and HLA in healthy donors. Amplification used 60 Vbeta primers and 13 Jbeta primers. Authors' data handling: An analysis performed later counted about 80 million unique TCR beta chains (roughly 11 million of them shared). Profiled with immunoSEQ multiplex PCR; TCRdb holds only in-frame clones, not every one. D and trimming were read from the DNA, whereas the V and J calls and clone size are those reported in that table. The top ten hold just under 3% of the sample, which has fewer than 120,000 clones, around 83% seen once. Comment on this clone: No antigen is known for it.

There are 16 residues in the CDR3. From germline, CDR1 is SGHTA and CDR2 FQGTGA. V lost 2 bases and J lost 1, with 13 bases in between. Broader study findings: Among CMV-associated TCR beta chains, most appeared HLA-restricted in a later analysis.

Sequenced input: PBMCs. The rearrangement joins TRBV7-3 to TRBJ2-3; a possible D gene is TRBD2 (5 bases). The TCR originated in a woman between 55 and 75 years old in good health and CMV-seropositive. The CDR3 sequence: CASSLGVATRTDTQYF. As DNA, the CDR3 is TGTGCCAGCAGCTTAGGAGTAGCGACACGCACAGATACGCAGTATTTT.